The clone carrying this T cell receptor beta chain was seen once. The antigen remains unidentified. These data belong to a study of early T cells in non-severe SARS-CoV-2 infection. Across the whole study: Unsorted whole-blood RNA was sequenced in bulk, leaving chains unpaired.

CDR3 length equals 14 residues. Unmatched junction bases numbered 4, after V lost 0 bases and J lost 9 bases. CDR1 and CDR2 (germline): LGHNA, YSLEER. Regarding the study as a whole: Matching results from VDJdb favored anti-spike CD8 responses, leaving private and CD4 specificities undetected.

Researchers attached unique molecular identifiers to individual cDNA molecules. TCRdb independently ran MiXCR on the 5' RACE reads; one entry per CDR3 protein. Of around 64,000 distinct CDR3 sequences in the sample, roughly 11% were seen once. The V gene is TRBV4-3, the J gene TRBJ2-1, with 8 bases matching TRBD2. The TCR sequence derives from an adult who was a healthcare worker with PCR-confirmed SARS-CoV-2 infection or an uninfected control (not recorded which). Sequencing was performed on whole blood, taken at baseline. The CDR3: CASSQDSGVVEQFF. Written as DNA, the CDR3 is TGCGCCAGCAGCCAAGATAGCGGGGTCGTTGAGCAGTTCTTC.